At least ten counts were recorded for the clone carrying this TCR beta chain. Its antigen remains unknown. The time point: newly diagnosed GD, antithyroid drugs for less than 3 months. Isolated PBMC RNA provided the starting material for the TCR library. Germline V lookup: CDR1 MNHEY, CDR2 SVGEGT. The CDR3 has 12 amino acids. V dropped 8 bases and J dropped 4; count of bases not matched to a gene: 1. The data belong to a study of regulatory T cells in long-lasting Graves disease. Broader study findings: Persistent disease was associated with favored TRBV28 usage and with favored use of TRBJ1-2 and TRBJ2-5.

Arm-PCR of CDR3 regions and iRepertoire HTBI primers were the basis on which TCR beta libraries were built. Each CDR3 protein gets one entry after TCRdb re-called the multiplex PCR reads with MiXCR. The sample carries roughly 400,000 distinct CDR3 sequences, approximately 16% recorded once. The same specimen was also included in a second study, on T cells in Graves' hyperthyroidism and ophthalmopathy. That source notes: An initial round of RT-PCR targeting the TCR CDR3 relied on the HTBI primer set.

The chain uses TRBV6-2 or TRBV6-3 and TRBJ1-2, with 10 bases matching TRBD1. The TCR sequence derives from a woman aged 35 to 49 with Graves disease. Sample: peripheral blood mononuclear cells (PBMCs), taken at new diagnosis, from a patient treated with antithyroid drugs. The CDR3 DNA sequence: TGTGCCAGCGACAGGGGGCTCTATGGCTACACCTTC. It specifies CASDRGLYGYTF.